The 21 T cell receptor beta chains given below trace back to one sample, sequenced in a study of T cell repertoires in cytomegalovirus infection. TCRdb redid the calling of the reads with MiXCR, one entry per CDR3 protein. Found here are 200,000 to 300,000 distinct CDR3 sequences, roughly an eighth of them singletons; the top ten hold 1.5% to 2%. The material sequenced was PBMCs. The receptors were sampled from a human donor in good health (CMV status not recorded). Some clones in this sample may be carry-over from other donors' samples.

This clonotype was counted at least ten times. The J gene is TRBJ1-6, the V gene TRBV12-3 or TRBV12-4; 12 bases are a match to TRBD1. The ends lost 6 bases at V and 10 bases at J; junction bases unmatched: 7. CDR3 length: 15 residues. The CDR3 bases are TGTGCCAGCAGACGGGACAGGGGGCTTGGGTCACCCCTCCACTTT. Its protein product is CASRRDRGLGSPLHF.

The rearrangement links TRBV2 to TRBJ2-3; no clear D gene. This CDR3 is built from 13 residues. Germline assignment: CDR1 SNHLY and CDR2 FYNNEI. Between the trimmed V and J ends, which lost 5 bases and 3 bases, there was a span of 9 bases. CDR3 in amino acids: CASSPDVTDTQYF. The CDR3 DNA is TGTGCCAGCAGTCCGGACGTAACAGATACGCAGTATTTT.

This clonotype was recorded a few times. The rearrangement uses TRBV11-2 and TRBJ1-6; 8 bases line up with TRBD1. This CDR3 region has 15 residues. CDR1 and CDR2 (germline): SGHAT, FQNNGV. V was clipped by 1 base and J by 7 bases; unmatched bases: 3. CDR3 region: CASSLGTGLNSPLHF. Here the CDR3 DNA reads TGTGCCAGCAGCTTAGGGACAGGGTTAAATTCACCCCTCCACTTT.

This clonotype showed up many times. This sequence joins TRBV7-2 and TRBJ2-3; D is possibly TRBD1 (5 bases). The CDR3 sequence is 14 residues long. The germline V and J ends were trimmed by 1 base and 3 bases, with 8 bases remaining between them. Germline values: CDR1 SGHTA, CDR2 FQGNSA. The CDR3 nucleotides read TGTGCCAGCAGCTTAGGCAGGGTGACAGATACGCAGTATTTT. It yields the protein CASSLGRVTDTQYF.

This clonotype occurred a few times. The genes are TRBV6-6 and TRBJ2-7, with TRBD2 matching over 10 bases. Germline V gene data show CDR1 as MNHNY and CDR2 as SVGAGI (reference sequence). The CDR3 runs 15 residues. J gave up 3 bases and V 6 bases, and 8 bases lay outside the gene matches. The CDR3 DNA reads TGTGCCAGCAGCGACGGACTAGCGGAGGGCTACGAGCAGTACTTC. As protein: CASSDGLAEGYEQYF.

This clonotype occurred a few times. The rearrangement links TRBV12-3 or TRBV12-4 to TRBJ2-1, with 9 bases that match TRBD1. This CDR3 contains 15 residues. V lost 6 bases, J lost 1 base, and 4 bases stayed unmatched. CDR3 sequence: CASSTGGLSYNEQFF. CDR3 nucleotides: TGTGCCAGCAGCACAGGGGGCCTATCCTACAATGAGCAGTTCTTC.

This chain connects TRBV29-1 to TRBJ1-1; maybe TRBD1 (5 bases). The germline V and J ends were trimmed by 6 bases and 6 bases, with 14 bases remaining between them. The CDR3 loop spans 12 amino acids. Germline CDR1 reads SQVTM; CDR2 reads ANQGSEA. In nucleotides, the CDR3 is TGCAGCGTGTACGAGACAGCGTCTGAAGCTTTCTTT. Translation: CSVYETASEAFF.

V is TRBV6-7 and J is TRBJ1-5; D remains unclear. TRBV6-7 is an open reading frame, and its role is uncertain. Trimming removed 11 bases at V and 10 bases at J, with 12 bases between. The CDR3 consists of 10 residues. CDR3 residues: CAAFLGPQHF. The CDR3 DNA follows: TGTGCCGCCTTTTTAGGACCCCAGCATTTT.

In this sample, this clonotype turned up many times. The chain joins TRBV2 to TRBJ2-1; D tentatively fits TRBD1 or TRBD2 (5 bases each). In germline, CDR1 is SNHLY, CDR2 FYNNEI. With 3 bases removed from V and 0 bases from J, the gap between germline ends came to 12 bases. The CDR3 sequence is 16 residues long. The CDR3 is CASSEDGASSYNEQFF. The CDR3 DNA follows: TGTGCCAGCAGTGAGGACGGGGCTAGCTCCTACAATGAGCAGTTCTTC.

This clonotype has a handful of counts. V usage is TRBV9 and J usage is TRBJ2-1; a weak D match, TRBD2 (6 bases). The V and J ends lost 3 bases and 6 bases respectively, with 10 bases between them. This CDR3 is built from 13 residues. Looked up from germline, CDR1 is SGDLS and CDR2 is YYNGEE. The DNA for the CDR3 is TGTGCCAGCAGCGGGGGGACTTTCAATGAGCAGTTCTTC. This encodes CASSGGTFNEQFF.

This clonotype was detected a few times. J is TRBJ2-2 and V is TRBV6-2 or TRBV6-3; 13 bases map to TRBD2. The V gene end was trimmed by 6 bases and the J gene end by 4 bases; junction bases not matched to a gene: 8. Germline V lookup: CDR1 MNHEY, CDR2 SVGEGT. The CDR3 length is 17 residues. The CDR3 sequence: CASSGGLAGVSTGELFF. The CDR3 DNA sequence: TGTGCCAGCAGCGGCGGACTAGCGGGAGTAAGCACCGGGGAGCTGTTTTTT.

In this sample, this clonotype turned up a few times. The chain joins TRBV5-1 to TRBJ2-3; D is perhaps TRBD1 (6 bases). The CDR3 length is 13 residues. The germline gives CDR1 SGHRS, CDR2 YFSETQ. V lost 0 bases and J 6 bases, leaving 8 bases between the germline ends. The CDR3 is CASSLGQGDTQYF. CDR3 DNA: TGCGCCAGCAGCTTGGGGCAGGGGGATACGCAGTATTTT.

In its sample, this clonotype was seen many times. The J gene is TRBJ2-5, the V gene TRBV11-2, with TRBD2 identical over 7 bases. The junction had 9 bases not matched to a gene; V was cut back by 6 bases and J by 2 bases. This CDR3 is 15 amino acids long. The germline V gene encodes CDR1 SGHAT and CDR2 FQNNGV. For the CDR3, the DNA is TGTGCCAGCAGAACAACTAGCGTGCGACAAGAGACCCAGTACTTC. This encodes CASRTTSVRQETQYF.

In its sample, this clonotype was seen many times. The J gene is TRBJ2-1, the V gene TRBV7-3; 12 nucleotides agree with TRBD2. Per germline, CDR1 SGHTA and CDR2 FQGTGA. This CDR3 comprises 16 residues. The trim removed 6 bases at V and 6 bases at J, leaving 9 bases unmatched. CDR3: CASSSPSGRAGNEQFF. CDR3 coding DNA: TGTGCCAGCAGTTCCCCTAGCGGGAGGGCCGGCAATGAGCAGTTCTTC.

This clonotype appeared many times. V is TRBV7-2 and J is TRBJ2-2; TRBD1 might be the D (6 bases). CDR1 is SGHTA and CDR2 is FQGNSA in the germline V gene. V lost 3 bases and J lost 6, with 20 bases in between. CDR3 size: 17 residues. CDR3 sequence (DNA): TGTGCCAGCAGCTTTTGGGGGCGCGGATATAAGGCCGGGGAGCTGTTTTTT. It specifies CASSFWGRGYKAGELFF.

V and J are TRBV4-3 and TRBJ1-6, with 9 bases aligning to TRBD1. The germline V gene has CDR1 LGHNA and CDR2 YSLEER. The V and J ends lost 2 bases and 6 bases, in that order; junction bases with no gene match: 5. The CDR3 is 16 amino acids. The CDR3: CASSQLPGQGNSPLHF. DNA for the CDR3: TGCGCCAGCAGCCAATTGCCGGGACAGGGTAATTCACCCCTCCACTTT.

This clonotype was seen repeatedly, ten times or more. The rearrangement uses TRBV6-2 or TRBV6-3 and TRBJ2-1; a weak D match, TRBD1 (6 bases). This CDR3 comprises 13 residues. The germline gives CDR1 MNHEY, CDR2 SVGEGT. V was cut by 6 bases and J by 10 bases, with 16 bases left in between. Here the CDR3 reads CASRNGQRFEQFF. In nucleotides, the CDR3 is TGTGCCAGCAGGAACGGACAGAGGTTCGAGCAGTTCTTC.

The chain carries TRBV5-5 and TRBJ1-1, with TRBD1 matching 7 bases. The CDR3 extends over 14 amino acids. V shed 4 bases, J shed 8 bases, and the junction held 11 bases outside the gene matches. Germline V gene sequence: CDR1 SGHKS, CDR2 YYEKEE (reference sequence). CDR3 bases: TGTGCCAGCAGCAGCGACCCGCTGACAGGGGAAGCTTTCTTT. Amino acids: CASSSDPLTGEAFF.

This clonotype was picked up many times. This chain joins TRBV7-2 and TRBJ2-1; D is uncertain. This CDR3 spans 11 amino acids. Germline-derived CDR1 and CDR2 are SGHTA and FQGNSA. The V and J ends lost 4 bases and 7 bases respectively, with 5 bases between them. The CDR3 sequence is CASSSLNEQFF. The CDR3 region has the DNA TGTGCCAGCAGCTCACTTAATGAGCAGTTCTTC.

The V and J genes are TRBV3-1 and TRBJ1-1; D uncertain. CDR3 length: 17 amino acids. Trimming pared 1 base from V and 7 bases from J, leaving 22 bases between. Germline CDR1 reads LGHDT; CDR2 reads YNNKEL (reference sequence). In DNA form, the CDR3 reads TGTGCCAGCAGCCAAGGGGAGGCCAGAGGTTTAGCCGTTGAAGCTTTCTTT. This sequence encodes CASSQGEARGLAVEAFF.

This clonotype was seen more than once but under ten times. The V and J genes are TRBV20-1 and TRBJ2-3; 13 nucleotides align to TRBD2. Looked up from germline, CDR1 is DFQATT and CDR2 is SNEGSKA (reference sequence). This CDR3 spans 16 amino acids. V gave up 5 bases and J gave up 0 bases; unmatched junction bases: 5. As DNA, the CDR3 is TGCAGTGCTTCTCGACTAGCGGGAGGTAGCACAGATACGCAGTATTTT. It specifies CSASRLAGGSTDTQYF.